The clone carrying this T cell receptor (beta chain) was detected only a few times. Its antigen remains unknown. Primed by a sample-barcoded 5' primer and a J-beta primer mix, a second PCR proceeded for about 6 to 11 cycles. TCRdb passed the 5' RACE reads through MiXCR, listing each CDR3 protein once. The table lists roughly 1.6 million distinct CDR3 sequences, roughly 30% of them singletons. Trimming removed 1 base from V and 2 bases from J, with 10 bases in between. The germline gives CDR1 SGHTA, CDR2 FQGTGA. The CDR3 has 15 residues. These data belong to a study of blood T cells in healthy people across ages. Study-wide results and caveats: Both naive CD4+ cell counts and diversity were greater in long-lived donors than in aged donors.

The rearrangement uses TRBV7-3 and TRBJ2-3; unclear D gene. Sequencing was done on a sample of blood. The source is a woman in her thirties in good health. CDR3 DNA: TGTGCCAGCAGCTTAATAGGCAGGTACACAGATACGCAGTATTTT. Amino acids: CASSLIGRYTDTQYF.